The present T cell receptor (beta chain) was sequenced within a study of OX40 agonist ivuxolimab in advanced cancers. The wider study: Mean age approximately 55 years, range roughly 20 to 85; approximately 80% male. Of the participants, approximately 40% had some prior anti-PD-1, anti-PD-L1 or anti-CTLA-4 therapy, which was allowed.

In regard to this clone: Antigen: not known.

Study observations and caveats: Low normalized T-cell clonal expansion also characterized some of the nonresponders. At 0.1 to 3.0 mg/kg, CD4+ and CD8+ blood T cells expanded clonally by week 6.

The protocol was immunoSEQ multiplex PCR, while the TCRdb copy is restricted to in-frame clones and leaves out a portion. This table has some 60,000 clones, about 90% appearing once. CDR1 and CDR2 from the germline V gene are LNHNV and YYDKDF (reference sequence). V shed 0 bases and J 4 bases; nucleotides not matched to a gene: 7. The CDR3 totals 17 residues. The source was CD4+ or CD8+ T cells sorted from blood, collected in a trial of the OX40 agonist ivuxolimab. The chain carries TRBV15 and TRBJ2-1; 9 nucleotides line up with TRBD1. This receptor was identified in an adult with an advanced solid tumor such as melanoma, head and neck, liver or kidney cancer. CDR3 coding DNA: TGTGCCACCAGCAGAGATATCCGGGACAGGGTTTACAATGAGCAGTTCTTC. Amino acids: CATSRDIRDRVYNEQFF.